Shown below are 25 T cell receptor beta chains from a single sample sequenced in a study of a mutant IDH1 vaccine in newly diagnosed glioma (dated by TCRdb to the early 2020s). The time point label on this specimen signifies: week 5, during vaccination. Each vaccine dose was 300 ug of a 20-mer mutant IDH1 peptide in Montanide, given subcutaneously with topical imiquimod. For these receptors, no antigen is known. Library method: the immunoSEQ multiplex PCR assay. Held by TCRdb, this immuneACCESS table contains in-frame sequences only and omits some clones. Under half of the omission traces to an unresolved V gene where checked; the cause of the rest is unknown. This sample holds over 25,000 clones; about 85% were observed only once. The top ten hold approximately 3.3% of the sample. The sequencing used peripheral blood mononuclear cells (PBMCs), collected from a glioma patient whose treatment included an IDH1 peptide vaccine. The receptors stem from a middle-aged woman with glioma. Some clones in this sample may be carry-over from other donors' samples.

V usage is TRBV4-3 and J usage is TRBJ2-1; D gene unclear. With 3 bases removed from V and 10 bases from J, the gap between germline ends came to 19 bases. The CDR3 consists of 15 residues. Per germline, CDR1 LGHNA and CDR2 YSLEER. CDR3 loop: CASSHGQTDVVEQFF. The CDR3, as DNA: TGCGCCAGCAGCCACGGGCAGACCGATGTTGTGGAGCAGTTCTTC.

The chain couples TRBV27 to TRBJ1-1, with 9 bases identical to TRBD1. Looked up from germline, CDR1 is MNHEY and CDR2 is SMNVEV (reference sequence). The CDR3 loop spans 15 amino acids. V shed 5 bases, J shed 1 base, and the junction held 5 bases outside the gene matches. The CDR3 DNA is TGTGCCAGCAGTCATACAGGGGGCGCGAACACTGAAGCTTTCTTT. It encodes CASSHTGGANTEAFF.

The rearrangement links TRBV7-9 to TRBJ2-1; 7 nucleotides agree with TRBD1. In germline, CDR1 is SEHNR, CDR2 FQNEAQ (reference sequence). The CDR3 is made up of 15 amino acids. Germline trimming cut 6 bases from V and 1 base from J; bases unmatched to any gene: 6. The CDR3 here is CASSSLQGSYNEQFF. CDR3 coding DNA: TGTGCCAGCAGTTCATTACAGGGGTCCTACAATGAGCAGTTCTTC.

This CDR3 is CAISGGGVTEAFF. The CDR3, as DNA: TGTGCCATCAGTGGCGGGGGGGTGACTGAAGCTTTCTTT. The V and J genes are TRBV10-3 and TRBJ1-1; TRBD1 is a possible D gene (5 bases). From germline, CDR1 is ENHRY and CDR2 SYGVKD. With 4 bases removed from V and 5 bases from J, the gap between germline ends came to 11 bases. CDR3 length: 13 residues.

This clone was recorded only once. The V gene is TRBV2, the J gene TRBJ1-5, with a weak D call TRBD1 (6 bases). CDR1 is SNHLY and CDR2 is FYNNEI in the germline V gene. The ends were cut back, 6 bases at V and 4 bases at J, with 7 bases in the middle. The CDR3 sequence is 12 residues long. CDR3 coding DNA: TGTGCCAGCAGAAGGGGGAATCAGCCCCAGCATTTT. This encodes CASRRGNQPQHF.

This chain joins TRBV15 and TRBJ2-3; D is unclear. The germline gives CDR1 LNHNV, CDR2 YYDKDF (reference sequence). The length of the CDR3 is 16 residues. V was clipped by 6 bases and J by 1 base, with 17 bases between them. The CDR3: CATRSLRPFGTDTQYF. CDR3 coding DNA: TGTGCCACCAGGTCCCTACGTCCGTTCGGCACAGATACGCAGTATTTT.

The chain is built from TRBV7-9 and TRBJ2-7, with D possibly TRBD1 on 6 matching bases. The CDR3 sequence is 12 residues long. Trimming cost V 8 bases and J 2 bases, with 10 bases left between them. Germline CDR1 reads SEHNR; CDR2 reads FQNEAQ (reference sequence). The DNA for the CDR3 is TGTGCCAGCCAGCAGGGGACCTACGAGCAGTACTTC. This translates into CASQQGTYEQYF.

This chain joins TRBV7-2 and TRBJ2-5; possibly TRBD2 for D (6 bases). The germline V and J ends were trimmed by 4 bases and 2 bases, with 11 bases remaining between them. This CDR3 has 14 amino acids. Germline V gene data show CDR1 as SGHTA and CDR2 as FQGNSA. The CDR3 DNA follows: TGTGCCAGCAGCTCTGGGGACTGGCAAGAGACCCAGTACTTC. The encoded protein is CASSSGDWQETQYF. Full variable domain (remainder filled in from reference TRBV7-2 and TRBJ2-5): GAGVSQSPSNKVTEKGKDVELRCDPISGHTALYWYRQSLGQGLEFLIYFQGNSAPDKSGLPSDRFSAERTGGSVSTLTIQRTQQEDSAVYLCASSSGDWQETQYFGPGTRLLVL.

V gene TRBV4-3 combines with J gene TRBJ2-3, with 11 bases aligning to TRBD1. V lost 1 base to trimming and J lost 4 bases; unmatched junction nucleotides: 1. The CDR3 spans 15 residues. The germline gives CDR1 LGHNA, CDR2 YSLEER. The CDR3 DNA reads TGCGCCAGCAGCCAAGGGGGACAGGGGGCAGATACGCAGTATTTT. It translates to CASSQGGQGADTQYF.

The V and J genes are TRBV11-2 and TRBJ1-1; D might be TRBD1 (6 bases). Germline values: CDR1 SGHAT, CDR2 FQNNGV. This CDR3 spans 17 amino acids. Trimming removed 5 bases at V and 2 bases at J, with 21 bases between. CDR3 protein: CASSPKWGQGINTEAFF. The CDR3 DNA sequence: TGTGCCAGCAGCCCGAAGTGGGGGCAAGGGATAAACACTGAAGCTTTCTTT.

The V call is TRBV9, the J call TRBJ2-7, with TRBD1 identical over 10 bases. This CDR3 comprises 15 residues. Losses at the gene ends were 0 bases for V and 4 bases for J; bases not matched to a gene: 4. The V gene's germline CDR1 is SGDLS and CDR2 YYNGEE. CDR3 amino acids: CASSVAPGQGYEQYF. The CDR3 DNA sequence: TGTGCCAGCAGCGTAGCCCCGGGACAGGGGTACGAGCAGTACTTC.

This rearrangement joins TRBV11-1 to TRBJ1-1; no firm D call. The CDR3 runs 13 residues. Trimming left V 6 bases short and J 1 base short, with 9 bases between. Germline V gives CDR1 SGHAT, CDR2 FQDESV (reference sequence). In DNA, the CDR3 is TGTGCCAGCAGTACCGGACCGAACACTGAAGCTTTCTTT. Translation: CASSTGPNTEAFF. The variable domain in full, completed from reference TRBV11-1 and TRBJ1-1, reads EAEVAQSPRYKITEKSQAVAFWCDPISGHATLYWYRQILGQGPELLVQFQDESVVDDSQLPKDRFSAERLKGVDSTLKIQPAELGDSAMYLCASSTGPNTEAFFGQGTRLTVV.

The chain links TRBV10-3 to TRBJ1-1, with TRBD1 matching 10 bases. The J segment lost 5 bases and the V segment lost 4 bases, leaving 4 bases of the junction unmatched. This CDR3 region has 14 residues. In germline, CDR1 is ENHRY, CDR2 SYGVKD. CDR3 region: CAISGDRGRTEAFF. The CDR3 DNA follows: TGTGCCATCAGTGGCGACAGGGGGCGGACTGAAGCTTTCTTT.

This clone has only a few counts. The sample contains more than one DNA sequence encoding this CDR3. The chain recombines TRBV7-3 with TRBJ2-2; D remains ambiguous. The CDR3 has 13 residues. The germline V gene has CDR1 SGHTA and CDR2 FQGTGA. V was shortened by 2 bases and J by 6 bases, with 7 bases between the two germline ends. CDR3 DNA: TGTGCCAGCAGCTTATCCGTCCCCGGGGAGCTGTTTTTT. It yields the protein CASSLSVPGELFF.

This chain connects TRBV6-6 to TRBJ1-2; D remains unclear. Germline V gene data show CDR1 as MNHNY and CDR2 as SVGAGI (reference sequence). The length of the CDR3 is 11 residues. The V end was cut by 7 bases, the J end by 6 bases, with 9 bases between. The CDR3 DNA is TGTGCCAGCACTCTTGGAGATGGCTACACCTTC. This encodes CASTLGDGYTF.

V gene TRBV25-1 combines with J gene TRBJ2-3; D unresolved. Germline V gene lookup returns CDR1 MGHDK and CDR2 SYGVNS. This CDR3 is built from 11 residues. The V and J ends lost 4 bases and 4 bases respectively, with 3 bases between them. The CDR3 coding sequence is TGTGCCAGCAGTGCTTCAGATACGCAGTATTTT. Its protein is CASSASDTQYF.

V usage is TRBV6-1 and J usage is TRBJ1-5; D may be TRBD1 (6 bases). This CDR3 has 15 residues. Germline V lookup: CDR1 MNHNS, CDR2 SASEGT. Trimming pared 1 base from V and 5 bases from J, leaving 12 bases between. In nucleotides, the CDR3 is TGTGCCAGCAGTGAAGTCTCCAGGGGTGATCAGCCCCAGCATTTT. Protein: CASSEVSRGDQPQHF.

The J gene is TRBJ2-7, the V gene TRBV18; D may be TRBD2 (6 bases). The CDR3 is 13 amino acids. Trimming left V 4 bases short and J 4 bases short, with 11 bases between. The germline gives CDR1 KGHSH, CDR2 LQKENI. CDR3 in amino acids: CASSRAGRYEQYF. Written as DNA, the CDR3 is TGTGCCAGCTCACGGGCGGGAAGGTACGAGCAGTACTTC.

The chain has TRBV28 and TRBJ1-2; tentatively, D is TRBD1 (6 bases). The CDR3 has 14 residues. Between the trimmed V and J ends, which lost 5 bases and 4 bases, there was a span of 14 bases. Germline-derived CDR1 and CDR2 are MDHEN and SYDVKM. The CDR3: CASSPPQGTYGYTF. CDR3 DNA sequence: TGTGCCAGCAGTCCACCACAGGGTACCTATGGCTACACCTTC.

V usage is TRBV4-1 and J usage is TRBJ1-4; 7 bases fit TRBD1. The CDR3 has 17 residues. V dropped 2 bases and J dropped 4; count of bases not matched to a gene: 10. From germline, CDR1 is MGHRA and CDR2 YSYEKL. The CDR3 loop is CASSQTLRGQNNEKLFF. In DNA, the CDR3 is TGCGCCAGCAGCCAAACCCTTCGGGGACAGAATAATGAAAAACTGTTTTTT.

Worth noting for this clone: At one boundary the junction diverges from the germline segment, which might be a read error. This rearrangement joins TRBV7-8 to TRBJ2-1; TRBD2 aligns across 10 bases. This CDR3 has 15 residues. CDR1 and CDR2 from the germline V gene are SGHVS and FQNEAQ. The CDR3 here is CASSLIAGGSLVLVF. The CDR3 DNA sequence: TGTGCCAGCAGCTTAATAGCGGGGGGCTCTTTAGTTCTCGTCTTC.

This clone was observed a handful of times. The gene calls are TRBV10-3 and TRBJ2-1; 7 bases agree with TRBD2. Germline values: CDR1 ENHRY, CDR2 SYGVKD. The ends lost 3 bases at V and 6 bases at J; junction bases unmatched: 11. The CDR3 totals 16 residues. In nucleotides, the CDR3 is TGTGCCATCAGTGAAGGCCGGAGCGGGGACCTCAATGAGCAGTTCTTC. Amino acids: CAISEGRSGDLNEQFF.

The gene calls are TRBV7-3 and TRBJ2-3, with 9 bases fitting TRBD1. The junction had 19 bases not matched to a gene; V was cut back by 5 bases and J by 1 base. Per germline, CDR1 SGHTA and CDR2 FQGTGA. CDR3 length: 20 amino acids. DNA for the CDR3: TGTGCCAGCAGCCAACAGGGGGCCGCAGTTGACTACCTACGCACAGATACGCAGTATTTT. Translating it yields CASSQQGAAVDYLRTDTQYF.

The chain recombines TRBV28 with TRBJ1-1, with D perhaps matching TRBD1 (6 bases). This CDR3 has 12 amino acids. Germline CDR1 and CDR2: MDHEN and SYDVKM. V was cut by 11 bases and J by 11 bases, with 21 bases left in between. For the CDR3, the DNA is TGTGCCGTGTCTACAGGGCGGATGGAGGCTTTCTTT. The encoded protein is CAVSTGRMEAFF.

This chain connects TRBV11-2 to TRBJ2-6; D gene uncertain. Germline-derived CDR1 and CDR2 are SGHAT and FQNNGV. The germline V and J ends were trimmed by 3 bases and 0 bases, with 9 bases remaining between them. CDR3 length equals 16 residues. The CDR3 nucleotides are TGTGCCAGCAGCTTGTTCCAGAACTCTGGGGCCAACGTCCTGACTTTC. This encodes CASSLFQNSGANVLTF.